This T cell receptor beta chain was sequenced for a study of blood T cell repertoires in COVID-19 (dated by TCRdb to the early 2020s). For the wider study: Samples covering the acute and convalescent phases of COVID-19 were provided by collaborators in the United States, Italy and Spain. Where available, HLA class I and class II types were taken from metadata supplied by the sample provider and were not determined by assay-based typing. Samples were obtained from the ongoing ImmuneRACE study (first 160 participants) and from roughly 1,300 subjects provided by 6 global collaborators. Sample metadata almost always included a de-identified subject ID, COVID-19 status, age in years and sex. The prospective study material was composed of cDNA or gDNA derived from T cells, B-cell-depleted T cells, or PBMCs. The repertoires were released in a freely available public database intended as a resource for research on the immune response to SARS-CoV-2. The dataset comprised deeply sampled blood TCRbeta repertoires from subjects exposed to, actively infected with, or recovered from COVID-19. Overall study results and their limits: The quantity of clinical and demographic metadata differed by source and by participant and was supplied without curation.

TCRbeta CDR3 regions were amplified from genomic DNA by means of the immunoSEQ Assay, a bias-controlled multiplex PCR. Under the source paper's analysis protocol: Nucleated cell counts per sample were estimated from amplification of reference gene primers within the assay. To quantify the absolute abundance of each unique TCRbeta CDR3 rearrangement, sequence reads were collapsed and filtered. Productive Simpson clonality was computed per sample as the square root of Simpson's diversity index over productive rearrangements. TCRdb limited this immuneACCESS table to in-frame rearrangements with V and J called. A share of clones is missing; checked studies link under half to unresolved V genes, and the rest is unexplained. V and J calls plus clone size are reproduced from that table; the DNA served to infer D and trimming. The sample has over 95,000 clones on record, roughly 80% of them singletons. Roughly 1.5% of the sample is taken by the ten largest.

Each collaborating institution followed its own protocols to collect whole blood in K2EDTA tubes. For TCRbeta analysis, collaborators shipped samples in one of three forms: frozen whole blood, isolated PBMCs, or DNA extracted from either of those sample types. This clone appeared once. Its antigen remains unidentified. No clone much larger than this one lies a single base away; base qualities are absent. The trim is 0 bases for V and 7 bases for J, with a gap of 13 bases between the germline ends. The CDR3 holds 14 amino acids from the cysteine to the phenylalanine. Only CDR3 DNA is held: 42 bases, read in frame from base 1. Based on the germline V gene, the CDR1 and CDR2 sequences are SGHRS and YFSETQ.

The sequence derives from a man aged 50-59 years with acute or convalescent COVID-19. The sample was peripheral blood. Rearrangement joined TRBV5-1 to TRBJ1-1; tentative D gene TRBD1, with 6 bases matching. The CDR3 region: CASSLVQGRNEAFF. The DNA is TGCGCCAGCAGCTTGGTTCAGGGGCGGAATGAAGCTTTCTTT. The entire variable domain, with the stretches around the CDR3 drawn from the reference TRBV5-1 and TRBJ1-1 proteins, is KAGVTQTPRYLIKTRGQQVTLSCSPISGHRSVSWYQQTPGQGLQFLFEYFSETQRNKGNFPGRFSGRQFSNSRSEMNVSTLELGDSALYLCASSLVQGRNEAFFGQGTRLTVV.